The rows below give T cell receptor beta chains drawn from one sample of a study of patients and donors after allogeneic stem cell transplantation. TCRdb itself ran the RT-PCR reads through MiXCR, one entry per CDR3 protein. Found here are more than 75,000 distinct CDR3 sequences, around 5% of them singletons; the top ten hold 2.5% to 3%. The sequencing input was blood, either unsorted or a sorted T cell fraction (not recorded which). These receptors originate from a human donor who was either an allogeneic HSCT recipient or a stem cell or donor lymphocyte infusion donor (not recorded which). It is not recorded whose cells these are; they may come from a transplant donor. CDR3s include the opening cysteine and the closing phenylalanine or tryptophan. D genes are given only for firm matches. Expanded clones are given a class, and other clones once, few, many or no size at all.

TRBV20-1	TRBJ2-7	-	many	TGCAGTGCCCCCGGAGTAGGCGAGCAGTACTTC	CSAPGVGEQYF
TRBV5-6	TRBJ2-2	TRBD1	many	TGTGCCAGCAGCTTGGGGGGACAGCTATACACCGGGGAGCTGTTTTTT	CASSLGGQLYTGELFF
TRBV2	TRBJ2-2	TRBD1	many	TGTGCCAGCTCTCGGACAGGGGATGGGGAGCTGTTTTTT	CASSRTGDGELFF
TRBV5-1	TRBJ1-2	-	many	TGCGCCAGCAGCTTACGGGGGGCGTCTGGCTACACCTTC	CASSLRGASGYTF
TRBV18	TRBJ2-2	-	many	TGTGCCAGCTCACCGGACGGAAACACCGGGGAGCTGTTTTTT	CASSPDGNTGELFF
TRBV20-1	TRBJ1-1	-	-	TGCAGTGCTAGAGTTGGACAGCCCATAGCTTTCTTT	CSARVGQPIAFF
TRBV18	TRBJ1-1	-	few	TGTGCCAGCTCACTCCAGCTCAGATCTCCTTCAGCTTTCTTT	CASSLQLRSPSAFF
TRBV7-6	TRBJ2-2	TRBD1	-	TGTGCCAGCAGCCTACAGGGGTCCCGGGGCGGGGAGCTGTTTTTT	CASSLQGSRGGELFF
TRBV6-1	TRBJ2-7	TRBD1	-	TGTGCCAGCAGCACCGTAGACAGGGGCTACGAGCAGTACTTC	CASSTVDRGYEQYF
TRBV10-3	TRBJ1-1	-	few	TGTGCCATCAGTGGCGAGGAACGCACTGAAGCTTTCTTT	CAISGEERTEAFF
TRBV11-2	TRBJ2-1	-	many	TGTGCCAGCAGCTTAATGAGTGAGCAGTTCTTC	CASSLMSEQFF
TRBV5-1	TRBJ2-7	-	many	TGCGCCAGCCAGTTCGGGGGCGGGACGGTCTACGAGCAGTACTTC	CASQFGGGTVYEQYF
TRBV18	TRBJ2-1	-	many	TGTGCCAGCTCACCGACTACTGAGCAGTTCTTC	CASSPTTEQFF
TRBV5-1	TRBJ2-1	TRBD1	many	TGCGCCAGCAGCGAGACAGGGGGGACCTACAATGAGCAGTTCTTC	CASSETGGTYNEQFF
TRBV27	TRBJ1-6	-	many	TGTGCCAGCAGTTTATCGGACAGAGGAAATTCACCCCTCCACTTT	CASSLSDRGNSPLHF
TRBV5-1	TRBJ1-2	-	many	TGCGCCAGCGCCACTGGTAGGGCTAATGGCTATGGCTACACCTTC	CASATGRANGYGYTF
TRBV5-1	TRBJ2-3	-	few	TGCGCCAGCAGCTTGTTCTCCGGCGGTGGCACAGATACGCAGTATTTT	CASSLFSGGGTDTQYF
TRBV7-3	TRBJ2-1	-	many	TGTGCCAGCAGCTTAAGTAGTGCGGGCAATGAGCAGTTCTTC	CASSLSSAGNEQFF
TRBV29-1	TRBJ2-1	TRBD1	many	TGCAGCGTTGAAAAGGGAACAGGGGTGGCCTACAATGAGCAGTTCTTC	CSVEKGTGVAYNEQFF
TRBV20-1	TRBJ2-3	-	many	TGCAGTCTTCTGCGGGCTAGCACAGATACGCAGTATTTT	CSLLRASTDTQYF
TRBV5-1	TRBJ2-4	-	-	TGCGCCAGCAGCCCCAGGACAGCCGACAAAAACATTCAGTACTTC	CASSPRTADKNIQYF
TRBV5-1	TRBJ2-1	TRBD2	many	TGCGCCAGCAGCTTGGACGCTAGCGGGAAGGGGCAGTTCTTC	CASSLDASGKGQFF
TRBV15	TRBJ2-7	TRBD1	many	TGTGCCACCAGCAACCCTGTTCCGGGACAGGGGGCCTACGAGCAGTACTTC	CATSNPVPGQGAYEQYF
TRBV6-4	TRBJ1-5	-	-	TGTGCCAGCAGCCCCGCGCCTCGGGATCAGCCCCAGCATTTT	CASSPAPRDQPQHF
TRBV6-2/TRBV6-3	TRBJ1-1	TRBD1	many	TGTGCCAGCAGACGACAGGGAGGTGGGGTTACTGAAGCTTTCTTT	CASRRQGGGVTEAFF
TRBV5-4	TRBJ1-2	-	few	TGTGCCAGCAGCCGACAGAACCGCTACACCTTC	CASSRQNRYTF
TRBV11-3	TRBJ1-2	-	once	TGTGCCAGCAGCTTAAGATTCGCAGGGAGGGACTATGGCTACACCTTC	CASSLRFAGRDYGYTF
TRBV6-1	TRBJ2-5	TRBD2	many	TGTGCCAGCAGTGCGGGGGGGGTGGTTCCCATCCAAGAGACCCAGTACTTC	CASSAGGVVPIQETQYF
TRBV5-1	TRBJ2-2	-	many	TGCGCCAGCAGCGTGGACAGTGCCGGGGAGCTGTTTTTT	CASSVDSAGELFF
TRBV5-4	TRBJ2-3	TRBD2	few	TGTGCCGTTCAGCGGGGGGCAGGAGCAGGGGCAGATACGCAGTATTTT	CAVQRGAGAGADTQYF
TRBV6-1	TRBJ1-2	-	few	TGTGCCAGCAGGGGAGGAGGGGAGAAGGCCGGTGGCTACACCTTC	CASRGGGEKAGGYTF
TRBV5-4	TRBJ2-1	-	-	TGTGCCAGCAGCTTGAATAGAAATGAGCAGTTCTTC	CASSLNRNEQFF
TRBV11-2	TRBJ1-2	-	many	TGTGCCAGCAGCTTCGGCAGGGTGGGATTCCGTCGCTACACCTTC	CASSFGRVGFRRYTF
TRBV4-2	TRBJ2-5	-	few	TGTGCCAGCAGCCAGGACTACGCCCAGGGCAAAGACCAGTACTTC	CASSQDYAQGKDQYF
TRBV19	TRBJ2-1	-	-	TGTGCCAGTAGTATAGACGGGCCCGCGGCCTACAATGAGCAGTTCTTC	CASSIDGPAAYNEQFF